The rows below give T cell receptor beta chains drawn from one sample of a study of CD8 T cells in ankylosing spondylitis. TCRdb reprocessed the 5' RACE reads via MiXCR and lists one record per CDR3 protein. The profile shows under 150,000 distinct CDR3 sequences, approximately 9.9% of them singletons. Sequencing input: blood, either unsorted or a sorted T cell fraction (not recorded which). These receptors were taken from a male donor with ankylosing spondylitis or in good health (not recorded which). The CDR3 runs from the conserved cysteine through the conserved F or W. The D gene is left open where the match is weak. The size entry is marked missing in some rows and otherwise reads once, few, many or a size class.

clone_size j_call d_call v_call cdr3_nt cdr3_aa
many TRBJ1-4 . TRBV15 TGTGCCACCAGCAGAGACAGGGCTTCTAATGAAAAACTGTTTTTT CATSRDRASNEKLFF
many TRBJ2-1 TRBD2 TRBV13 TGTGCCAGCGGCGGGGCTAGCGGGAGCTCCTACAATGAGCAGTTCTTC CASGGASGSSYNEQFF
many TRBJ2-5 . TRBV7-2 TGTGCCAGCAGCTTGAGAATAGCGGAGTACCAAGAGACCCAGTACTTC CASSLRIAEYQETQYF
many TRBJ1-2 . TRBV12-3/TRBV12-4 TGTGCCAGCAGTCTAGGGAACTATGGCTACACCTTC CASSLGNYGYTF
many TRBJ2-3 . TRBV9 TGTGCCAGCAGCGTGGGCGGGACGGCAGATACGCAGTATTTT CASSVGGTADTQYF
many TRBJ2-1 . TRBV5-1 TGCGCCAGCAGCTTGGTAGCGGCTTACAATGAGCAGTTCTTC CASSLVAAYNEQFF
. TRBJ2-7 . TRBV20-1 TGCAGTGCTAGACCGAGAACACAAAGAGGCTACGAGCAGTACTTC CSARPRTQRGYEQYF
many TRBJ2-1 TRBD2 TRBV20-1 TGCAGTGCTAGAGTCCGACTAGCGGGAGGGCCTGGTGAGCAGTTCTTC CSARVRLAGGPGEQFF
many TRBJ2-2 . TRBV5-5 TGTGCCAGCATCGGCACAGGGAACACCGGGGAGCTGTTTTTT CASIGTGNTGELFF
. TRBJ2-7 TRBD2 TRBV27 TGTGCCAGCAGACCCGGACTAGCGGCGGCCGGCGAGCAGTACTTC CASRPGLAAAGEQYF
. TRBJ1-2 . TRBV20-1 TGCAGTGCTATTCTAAGAACAGGTGGTGGGGCGAACTATGGCTACACCTTC CSAILRTGGGANYGYTF
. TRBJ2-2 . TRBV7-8 TGTGCCAGCAGCTGGAGGGACGGTGCGAACACCGGGGAGCTGTTTTTT CASSWRDGANTGELFF
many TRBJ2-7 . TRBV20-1 TGCAGTGCTAGTGCCGGGACCGAAACCTCTCGGGAGCAGTACTTC CSASAGTETSREQYF
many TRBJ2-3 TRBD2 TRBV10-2 TGCGCCCGGGCTAGCGGACGCGGAGATACGCAGTATTTT CARASGRGDTQYF
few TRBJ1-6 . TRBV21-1 TGTGCCAGCAGCCCCTCGCGAGGCAGGGGGCTCAACTCCTATAATTCACCCCTCCACTTT CASSPSRGRGLNSYNSPLHF
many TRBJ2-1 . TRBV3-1 TGTGCCAGCAGCCACGTGGCGAGACAAAACAATGAGCAGTTCTTC CASSHVARQNNEQFF